This T cell receptor (beta chain) originates from a study of OX40 agonist ivuxolimab in advanced cancers. About the study: Ivuxolimab was delivered to patients intravenously every 2 weeks at doses spanning 0.01 to 10 mg/kg. Males comprised approximately 84% of the group, whose mean age was around 62 years (range roughly 23 to 90).

Germline CDR1 MNHEY, CDR2 SVGAGI. V lost 0 bases and J 1 base, leaving 7 bases between the germline ends. This CDR3 has 15 amino acids. Comment on this clone: The antigen is unknown.

The repertoire was sequenced with immunoSEQ multiplex PCR; TCRdb's copy has only in-frame clones and lacks some. The data show some 91,000 clones, around 87% seen once. Patients were ineligible given autoimmune disease history or systemic immunosuppression. Whole-study findings and limits: In the 0.1 to 3.0 mg/kg range, CD4+ and CD8+ blood T cells had expanded clonally by week 6.

The sequence derives from an adult with an advanced solid tumor such as melanoma, head and neck, liver or kidney cancer. The V and J genes are TRBV6-5 and TRBJ1-5; D gene uncertain. This specimen was CD4+ or CD8+ T cells sorted from blood, taken in a trial of the OX40 agonist ivuxolimab. The CDR3 sequence: CASSYSGKSNQPQHF. The CDR3 DNA is TGTGCCAGCAGTTACTCCGGGAAAAGCAATCAGCCCCAGCATTTT.